This T cell receptor beta chain was recorded in a study of T cells in Graves' hyperthyroidism and ophthalmopathy. As for the study in general: Peripheral blood was secured at the point of initial diagnosis, before any treatment. Notes on the study in general: Most thyroid clonotypes with frequency above 0.001 were detected in blood. The authors' 13 V-J model separated ophthalmopathy from stable hyperthyroidism.

There were TCR beta CDR3 regions amplified from RNA transcripts. Carried out on the TCR CDR3, a first-round RT-PCR used the HTBI primer set. TCRdb ran MiXCR on the multiplex PCR reads and lists one entry per CDR3 protein. The sample lists around 350,000 distinct CDR3 sequences, roughly 15% occurring once. Drawn at first hyperthyroidism diagnosis, the blood sample preceded any ophthalmopathy symptoms. The CDR3 length is 16 residues. J was trimmed by 6 bases and V by 3 bases; bases with no gene match: 10. The germline V gene encodes CDR1 MNHNS and CDR2 SASEGT. This clonotype was counted many times. Its antigen remains unknown.

This clonotype was obtained from a woman aged 30 to 39 with Graves' hyperthyroidism that later progressed to Graves' ophthalmopathy. The gene calls are TRBV6-1 and TRBJ2-1, with 8 bases fitting TRBD2. What was sequenced was blood. This CDR3 reads CASSEGRLARGNEQFF. CDR3 DNA sequence: TGTGCCAGCAGTGAGGGGAGACTAGCGCGGGGCAATGAGCAGTTCTTC.